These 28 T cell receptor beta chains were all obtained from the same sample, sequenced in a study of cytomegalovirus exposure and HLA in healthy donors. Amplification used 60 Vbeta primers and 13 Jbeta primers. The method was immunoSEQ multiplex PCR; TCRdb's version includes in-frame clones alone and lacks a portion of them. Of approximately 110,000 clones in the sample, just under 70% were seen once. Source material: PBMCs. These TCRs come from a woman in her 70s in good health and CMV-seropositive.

The CDR3 DNA follows: TGTGCCAGCAGTGAACAGGACAGCAGAGGTGGCTACACCTTC. Protein product: CASSEQDSRGGYTF. The chain has TRBV6-4 and TRBJ1-2, with a tentative D call TRBD1 (6 bases). The V and J ends lost 3 bases and 7 bases respectively, with 15 bases between them. Germline V CDR1 and CDR2: MRHNA, SNTAGT. This CDR3 comprises 14 residues.

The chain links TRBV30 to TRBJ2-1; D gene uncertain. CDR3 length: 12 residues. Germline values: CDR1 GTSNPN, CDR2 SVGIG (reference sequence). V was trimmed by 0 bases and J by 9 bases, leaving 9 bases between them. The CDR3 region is CAWSVQAGEQFF. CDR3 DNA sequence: TGTGCCTGGAGTGTGCAGGCCGGTGAGCAGTTCTTC.

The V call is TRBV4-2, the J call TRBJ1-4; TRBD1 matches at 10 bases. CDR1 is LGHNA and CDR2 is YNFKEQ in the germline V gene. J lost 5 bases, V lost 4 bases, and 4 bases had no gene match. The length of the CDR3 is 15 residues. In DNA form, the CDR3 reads TGTGCCAGCAGCCGGGACAGGGGAGGAAATGAAAAACTGTTTTTT. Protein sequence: CASSRDRGGNEKLFF.

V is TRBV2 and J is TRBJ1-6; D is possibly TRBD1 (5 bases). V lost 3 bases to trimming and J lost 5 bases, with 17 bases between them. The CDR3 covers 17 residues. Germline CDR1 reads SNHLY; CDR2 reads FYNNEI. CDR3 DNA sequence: TGTGCCAGCAGTGATAAGGGGCAACGGATAAATAATTCACCCCTCCACTTT. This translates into CASSDKGQRINNSPLHF. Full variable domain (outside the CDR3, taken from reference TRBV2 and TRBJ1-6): EPEVTQTPSHQVTQMGQEVILRCVPISNHLYFYWYRQILGQKVEFLVSFYNNEISEKSEIFDDQFSVERPDGSNFTLKIRSTKLEDSAMYFCASSDKGQRINNSPLHFGNGTRLTVT.

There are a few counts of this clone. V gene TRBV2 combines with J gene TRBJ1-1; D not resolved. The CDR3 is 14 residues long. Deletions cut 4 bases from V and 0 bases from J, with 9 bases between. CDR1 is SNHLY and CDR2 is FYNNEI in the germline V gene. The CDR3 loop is CASSALGMNTEAFF. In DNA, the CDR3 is TGTGCCAGCAGTGCCCTTGGCATGAACACTGAAGCTTTCTTT.

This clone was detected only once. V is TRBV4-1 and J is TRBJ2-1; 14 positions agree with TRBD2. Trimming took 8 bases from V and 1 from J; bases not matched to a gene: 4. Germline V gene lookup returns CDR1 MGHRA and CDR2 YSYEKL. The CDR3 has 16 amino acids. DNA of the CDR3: TGCGCCAGCCGACTAGCGGGGGGGAGTTCCTACAATGAGCAGTTCTTC. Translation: CASRLAGGSSYNEQFF.

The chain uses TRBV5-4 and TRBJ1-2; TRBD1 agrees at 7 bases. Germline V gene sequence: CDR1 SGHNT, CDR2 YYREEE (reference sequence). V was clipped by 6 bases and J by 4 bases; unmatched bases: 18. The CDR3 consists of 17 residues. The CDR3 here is CASTMGGQMTYFYGYTF. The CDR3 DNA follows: TGTGCCAGCACCATGGGGGGACAGATGACATATTTCTATGGCTACACCTTC.

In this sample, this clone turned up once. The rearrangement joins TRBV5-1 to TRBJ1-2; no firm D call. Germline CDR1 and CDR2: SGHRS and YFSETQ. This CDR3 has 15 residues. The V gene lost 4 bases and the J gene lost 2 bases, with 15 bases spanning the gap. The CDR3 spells CASSALEGMNYGYTF. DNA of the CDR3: TGCGCCAGCAGCGCCTTGGAGGGCATGAACTATGGCTACACCTTC.

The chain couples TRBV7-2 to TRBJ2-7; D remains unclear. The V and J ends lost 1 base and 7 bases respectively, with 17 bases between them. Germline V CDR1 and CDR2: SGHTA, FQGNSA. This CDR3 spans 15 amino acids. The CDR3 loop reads CASSLGEYYNGEQYF. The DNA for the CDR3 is TGTGCCAGCAGCTTAGGCGAGTACTATAATGGTGAGCAGTACTTC.

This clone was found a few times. In DNA, the CDR3 is TGTGCCAGCAGTGAAAGACTCCAAAGTAACACCGGGGAGCTGTTTTTT. This sequence encodes CASSERLQSNTGELFF. The V call is TRBV2, the J call TRBJ2-2, with unresolved D. The CDR3 spans 16 residues. The ends were cut back, 2 bases at V and 2 bases at J, with 12 bases in the middle. Per the germline V gene, CDR1 is SNHLY and CDR2 is FYNNEI.

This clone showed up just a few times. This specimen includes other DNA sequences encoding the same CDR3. The CDR3: CASSPPGDRNTGELFF. The CDR3 nucleotides are TGTGCCAGCTCACCACCAGGGGACAGAAACACCGGGGAGCTGTTTTTT. The chain links TRBV18 to TRBJ2-2; 7 bases agree with TRBD1. The germline gives CDR1 KGHSH, CDR2 LQKENI. The CDR3 sequence is 16 residues long. V was clipped by 0 bases and J by 2 bases; unmatched bases: 3.

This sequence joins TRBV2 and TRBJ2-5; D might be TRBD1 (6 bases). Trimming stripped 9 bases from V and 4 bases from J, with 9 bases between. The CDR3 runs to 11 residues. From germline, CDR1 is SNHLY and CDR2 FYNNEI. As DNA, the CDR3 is TGTGCCAGTACAGGGTTAGAGACCCAGTACTTC. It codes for CASTGLETQYF.

This CDR3 reads CASSSLAGGLSTDTQYF. In DNA, the CDR3 is TGTGCCAGCAGCTCCCTAGCGGGGGGCCTTAGCACAGATACGCAGTATTTT. V and J are TRBV7-8 and TRBJ2-3; 11 nucleotides line up with TRBD2. There are 17 residues in the CDR3. The germline V gene encodes CDR1 SGHVS and CDR2 FQNEAQ. Trimming took 4 bases from V and 0 from J; bases not matched to a gene: 6.

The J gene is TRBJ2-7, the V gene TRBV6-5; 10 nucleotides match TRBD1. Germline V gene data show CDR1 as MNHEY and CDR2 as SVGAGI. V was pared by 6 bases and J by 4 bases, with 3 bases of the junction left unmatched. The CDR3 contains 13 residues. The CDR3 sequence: CASSRDRGYEQYF. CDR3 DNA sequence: TGTGCCAGCAGCCGGGACAGGGGTTACGAGCAGTACTTC.

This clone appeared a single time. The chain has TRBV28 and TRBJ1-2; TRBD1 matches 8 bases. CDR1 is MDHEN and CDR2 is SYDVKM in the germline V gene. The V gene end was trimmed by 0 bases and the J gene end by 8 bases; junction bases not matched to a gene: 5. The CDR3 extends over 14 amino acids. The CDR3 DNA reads TGTGCCAGCAGTTTATGGCAGGGGGCGGGAGGCTACACCTTC. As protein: CASSLWQGAGGYTF.

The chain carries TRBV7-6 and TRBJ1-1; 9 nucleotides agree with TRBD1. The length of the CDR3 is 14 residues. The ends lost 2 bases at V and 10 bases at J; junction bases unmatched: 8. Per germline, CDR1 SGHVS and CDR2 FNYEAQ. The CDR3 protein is CASSLTGQGDAAFF. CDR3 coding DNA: TGTGCCAGCAGCTTAACGGGACAGGGCGACGCAGCTTTCTTT.

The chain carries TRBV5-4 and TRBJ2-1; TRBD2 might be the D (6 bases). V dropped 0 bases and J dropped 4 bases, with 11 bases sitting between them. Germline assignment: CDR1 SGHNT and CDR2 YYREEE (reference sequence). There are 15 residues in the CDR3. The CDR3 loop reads CASSLEEGTYNEQFF. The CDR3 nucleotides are TGTGCCAGCAGCTTGGAGGAGGGAACATACAATGAGCAGTTCTTC.

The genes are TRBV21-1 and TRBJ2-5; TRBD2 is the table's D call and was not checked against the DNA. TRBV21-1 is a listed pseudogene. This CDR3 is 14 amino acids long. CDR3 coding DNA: TGTGCCAGCAGCAAAACCTATCCTCAAGAGACCCAGTACTTC. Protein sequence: CASSKTYPQETQYF.

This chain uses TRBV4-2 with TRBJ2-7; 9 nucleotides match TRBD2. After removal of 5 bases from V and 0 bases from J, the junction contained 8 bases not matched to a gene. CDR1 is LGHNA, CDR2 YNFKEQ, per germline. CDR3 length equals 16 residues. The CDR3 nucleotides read TGTGCCAGCAGCGACCCTAGCGGGACTAGCTCCTACGAGCAGTACTTC. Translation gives CASSDPSGTSSYEQYF.

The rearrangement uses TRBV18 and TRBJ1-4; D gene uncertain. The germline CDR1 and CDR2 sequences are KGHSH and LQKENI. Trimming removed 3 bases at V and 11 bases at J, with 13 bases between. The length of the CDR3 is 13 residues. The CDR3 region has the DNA TGTGCCAGCTCACCCGACACGGCGGGGAAACTGTTTTTT. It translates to CASSPDTAGKLFF.

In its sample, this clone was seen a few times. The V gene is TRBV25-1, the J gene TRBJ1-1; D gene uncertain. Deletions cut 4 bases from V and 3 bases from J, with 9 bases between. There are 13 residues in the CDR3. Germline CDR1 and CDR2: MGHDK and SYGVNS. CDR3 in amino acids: CASSGGGYTEAFF. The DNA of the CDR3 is TGTGCCAGCAGTGGGGGAGGATACACTGAAGCTTTCTTT. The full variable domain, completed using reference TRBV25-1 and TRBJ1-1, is EADIYQTPRYLVIGTGKKITLECSQTMGHDKMYWYQQDPGMELHLIHYSYGVNSTEKGDLSSESTVSRIRTEHFPLTLESARPSHTSQYLCASSGGGYTEAFFGQGTRLTVV.

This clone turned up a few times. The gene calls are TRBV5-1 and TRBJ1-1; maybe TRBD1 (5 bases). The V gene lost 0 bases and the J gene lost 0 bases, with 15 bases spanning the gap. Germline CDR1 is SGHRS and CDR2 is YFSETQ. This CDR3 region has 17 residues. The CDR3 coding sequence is TGCGCCAGCAGCTTGGGGAGGGTACCAGGGTTGAACACTGAAGCTTTCTTT. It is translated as CASSLGRVPGLNTEAFF.

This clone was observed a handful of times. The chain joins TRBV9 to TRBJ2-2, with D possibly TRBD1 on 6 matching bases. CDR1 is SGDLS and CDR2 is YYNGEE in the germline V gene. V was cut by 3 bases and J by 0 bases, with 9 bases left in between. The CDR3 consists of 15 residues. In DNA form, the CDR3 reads TGTGCCAGCAGCGCAGGACAGTCGAACACCGGGGAGCTGTTTTTT. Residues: CASSAGQSNTGELFF.

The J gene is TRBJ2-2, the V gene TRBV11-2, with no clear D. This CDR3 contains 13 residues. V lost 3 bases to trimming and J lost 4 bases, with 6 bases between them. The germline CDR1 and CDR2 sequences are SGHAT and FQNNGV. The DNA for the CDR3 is TGTGCCAGCAGCTTCGCTAGCACCGGGGAGCTGTTTTTT. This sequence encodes CASSFASTGELFF.

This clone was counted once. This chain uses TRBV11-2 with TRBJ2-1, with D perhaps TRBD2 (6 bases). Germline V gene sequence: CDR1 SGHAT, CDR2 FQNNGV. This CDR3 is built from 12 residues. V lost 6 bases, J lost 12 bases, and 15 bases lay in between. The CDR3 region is CASRMLFGGQFF. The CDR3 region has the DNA TGTGCCAGCAGGATGTTATTCGGGGGGCAGTTCTTC.

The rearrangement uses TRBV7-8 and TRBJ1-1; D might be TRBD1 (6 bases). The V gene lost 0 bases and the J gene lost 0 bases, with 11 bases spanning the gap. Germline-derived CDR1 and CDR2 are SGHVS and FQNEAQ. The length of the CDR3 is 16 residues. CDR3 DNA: TGTGCCAGCAGCTTAGCAGGACAGCTTATGAACACTGAAGCTTTCTTT. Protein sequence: CASSLAGQLMNTEAFF.

This CDR3 is CASRPQSRTGYTGELFF. As DNA, the CDR3 is TGTGCCAGCCGCCCCCAGTCGCGGACAGGGTACACCGGGGAGCTGTTTTTT. The chain links TRBV7-9 to TRBJ2-2, with TRBD1 identical over 8 bases. The V gene end was trimmed by 8 bases and the J gene end by 3 bases; junction bases not matched to a gene: 14. CDR1 is SEHNR, CDR2 FQNEAQ, per germline (reference sequence). CDR3 length equals 17 residues.

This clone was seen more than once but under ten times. The CDR3 loop is CASSASGLGYGYTF. In DNA, the CDR3 is TGTGCCAGCAGCGCCTCGGGGTTGGGCTATGGCTACACCTTC. The chain couples TRBV7-3 to TRBJ1-2; D gene uncertain. The germline V gene encodes CDR1 SGHTA and CDR2 FQGTGA. CDR3 length: 14 residues. The V end lost 5 bases, the J end lost 4 bases, and 14 bases lay between the germline ends.